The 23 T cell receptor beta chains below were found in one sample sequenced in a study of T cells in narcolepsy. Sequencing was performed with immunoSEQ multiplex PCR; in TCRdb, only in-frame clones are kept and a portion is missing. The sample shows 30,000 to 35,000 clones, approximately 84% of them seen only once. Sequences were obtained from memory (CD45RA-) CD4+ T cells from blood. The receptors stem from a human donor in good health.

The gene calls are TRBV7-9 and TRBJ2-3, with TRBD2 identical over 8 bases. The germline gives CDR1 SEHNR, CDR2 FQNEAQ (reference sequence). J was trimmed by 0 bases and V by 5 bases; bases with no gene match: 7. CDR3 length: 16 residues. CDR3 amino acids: CASSARLARSTDTQYF. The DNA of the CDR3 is TGTGCCAGCAGCGCAAGACTAGCGCGCAGCACAGATACGCAGTATTTT.

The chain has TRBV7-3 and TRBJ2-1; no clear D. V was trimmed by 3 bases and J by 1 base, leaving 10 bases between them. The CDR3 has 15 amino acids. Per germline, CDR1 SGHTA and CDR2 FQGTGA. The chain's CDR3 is CASSLRGESYNEQFF. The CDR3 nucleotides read TGTGCCAGCAGCTTGCGAGGAGAATCCTACAATGAGCAGTTCTTC. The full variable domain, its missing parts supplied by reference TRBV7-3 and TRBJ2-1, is GAGVSQTPSNKVTEKGKYVELRCDPISGHTALYWYRQSLGQGPEFLIYFQGTGAADDSGLPNDRFFAVRPEGSVSTLKIQRTERGDSAVYLCASSLRGESYNEQFFGPGTRLTVL.

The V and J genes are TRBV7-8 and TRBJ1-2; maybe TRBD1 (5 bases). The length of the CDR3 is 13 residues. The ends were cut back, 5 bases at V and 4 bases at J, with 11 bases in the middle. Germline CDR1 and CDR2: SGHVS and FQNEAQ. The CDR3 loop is CASSREGSYGYTF. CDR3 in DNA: TGTGCCAGCAGCCGCGAGGGGAGCTATGGCTACACCTTC.

The CDR3 DNA sequence: TGCGCCAGCAGCTCCCAGGGGGCGGGGGGCACTGAAGCTTTCTTT. Protein sequence: CASSSQGAGGTEAFF. The chain uses TRBV5-1 and TRBJ1-1; TRBD1 aligns across 8 bases. The germline V gene encodes CDR1 SGHRS and CDR2 YFSETQ. This CDR3 is 15 amino acids long. J gave up 4 bases and V 3 bases, and 8 bases lay outside the gene matches. The entire variable domain, with the rest obtained from reference TRBV5-1 and TRBJ1-1, is as follows: KAGVTQTPRYLIKTRGQQVTLSCSPISGHRSVSWYQQTPGQGLQFLFEYFSETQRNKGNFPGRFSGRQFSNSRSEMNVSTLELGDSALYLCASSSQGAGGTEAFFGQGTRLTVV.

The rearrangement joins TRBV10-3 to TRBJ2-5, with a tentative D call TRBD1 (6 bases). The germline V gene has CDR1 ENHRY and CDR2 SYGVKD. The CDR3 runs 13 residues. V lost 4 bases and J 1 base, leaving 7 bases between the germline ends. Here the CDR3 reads CAISAQGQETQYF. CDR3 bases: TGTGCCATCAGTGCACAGGGCCAAGAGACCCAGTACTTC.

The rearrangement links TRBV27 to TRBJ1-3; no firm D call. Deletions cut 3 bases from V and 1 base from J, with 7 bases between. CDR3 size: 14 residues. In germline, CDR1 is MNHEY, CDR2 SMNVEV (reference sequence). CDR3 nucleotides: TGTGCCAGCAGTTTCGGGCCGTCTGGAAACACCATATATTTT. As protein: CASSFGPSGNTIYF.

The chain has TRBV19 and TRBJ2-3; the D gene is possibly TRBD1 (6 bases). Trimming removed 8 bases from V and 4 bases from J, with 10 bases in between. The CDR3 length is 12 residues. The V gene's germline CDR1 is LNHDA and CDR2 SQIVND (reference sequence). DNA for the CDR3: TGTGCCAGTTTGGGGGCCCCAGATACGCAGTATTTT. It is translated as CASLGAPDTQYF.

CDR3: CASSNRQGNQPQHF. The CDR3 DNA sequence: TGTGCCAGCAGCAACAGGCAAGGGAATCAGCCCCAGCATTTT. The J gene is TRBJ1-5, the V gene TRBV6-5, with D possibly matching TRBD1 (5 bases). V was pared by 6 bases and J by 4 bases, with 13 bases between. The CDR3 length is 14 residues. Germline CDR1 and CDR2: MNHEY and SVGAGI.

DNA for the CDR3: TGTGCCAGCAGTGAATGGGCGGGGGGGCCCGAGCAGTACTTC. Protein: CASSEWAGGPEQYF. This chain connects TRBV6-1 to TRBJ2-7, with TRBD2 matching over 9 bases. Germline CDR1 is MNHNS and CDR2 is SASEGT. V trimming: 2 bases; J trimming: 6 bases; junction bases outside the gene matches: 5. The CDR3 loop spans 14 amino acids.

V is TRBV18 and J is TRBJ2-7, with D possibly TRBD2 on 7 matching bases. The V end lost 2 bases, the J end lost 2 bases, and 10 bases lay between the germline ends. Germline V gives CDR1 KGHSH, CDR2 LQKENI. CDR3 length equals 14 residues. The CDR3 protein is CASSPGGGPYEQYF. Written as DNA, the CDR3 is TGTGCCAGCTCACCAGGGGGGGGGCCCTACGAGCAGTACTTC.

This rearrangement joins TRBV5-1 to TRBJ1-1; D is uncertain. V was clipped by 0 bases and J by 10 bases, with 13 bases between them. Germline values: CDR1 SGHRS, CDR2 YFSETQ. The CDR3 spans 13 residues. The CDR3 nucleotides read TGCGCCAGCAGCTTGGAGGGTTTAGGGCGAGCTTTCTTT. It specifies CASSLEGLGRAFF.

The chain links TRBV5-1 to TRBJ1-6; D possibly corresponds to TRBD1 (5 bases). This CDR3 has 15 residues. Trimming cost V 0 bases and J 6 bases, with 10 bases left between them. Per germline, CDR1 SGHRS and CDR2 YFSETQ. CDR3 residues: CASSLEVTVNSPLHF. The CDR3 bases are TGCGCCAGCAGCTTGGAAGTGACAGTTAATTCACCCCTCCACTTT. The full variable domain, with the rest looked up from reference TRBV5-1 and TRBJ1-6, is KAGVTQTPRYLIKTRGQQVTLSCSPISGHRSVSWYQQTPGQGLQFLFEYFSETQRNKGNFPGRFSGRQFSNSRSEMNVSTLELGDSALYLCASSLEVTVNSPLHFGNGTRLTVT.

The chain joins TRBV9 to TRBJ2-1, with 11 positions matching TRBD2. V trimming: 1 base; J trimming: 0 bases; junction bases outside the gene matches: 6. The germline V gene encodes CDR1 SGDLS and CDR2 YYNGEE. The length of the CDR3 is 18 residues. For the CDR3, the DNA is TGTGCCAGCAGCGTACGGACTAGCGGGTCGTCCTCCTACAATGAGCAGTTCTTC. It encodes CASSVRTSGSSSYNEQFF.

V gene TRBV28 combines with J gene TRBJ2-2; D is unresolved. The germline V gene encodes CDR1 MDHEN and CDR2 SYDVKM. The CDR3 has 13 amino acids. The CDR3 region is CAIELGNTGELFF. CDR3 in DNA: TGTGCAATTGAGCTAGGGAACACCGGGGAGCTGTTTTTT. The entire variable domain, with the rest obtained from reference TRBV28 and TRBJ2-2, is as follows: DVKVTQSSRYLVKRTGEKVFLECVQDMDHENMFWYRQDPGLGLRLIYFSYDVKMKEKGDIPEGYSVSREKKERFSLILESASTNQTSMYLCAIELGNTGELFFGEGSRLTVL.

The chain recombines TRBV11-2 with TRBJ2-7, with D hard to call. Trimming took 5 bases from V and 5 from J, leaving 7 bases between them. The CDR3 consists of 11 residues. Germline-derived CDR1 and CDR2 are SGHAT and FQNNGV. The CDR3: CASSRSHEQYF. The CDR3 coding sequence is TGTGCCAGCAGCCGAAGCCACGAGCAGTACTTC.

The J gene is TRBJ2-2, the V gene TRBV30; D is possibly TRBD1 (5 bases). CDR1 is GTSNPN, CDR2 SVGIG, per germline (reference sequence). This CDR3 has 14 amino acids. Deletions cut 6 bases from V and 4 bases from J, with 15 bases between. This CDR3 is CACGVGRATGELFF. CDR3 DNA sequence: TGTGCCTGCGGTGTGGGCAGGGCCACCGGGGAGCTGTTTTTT.

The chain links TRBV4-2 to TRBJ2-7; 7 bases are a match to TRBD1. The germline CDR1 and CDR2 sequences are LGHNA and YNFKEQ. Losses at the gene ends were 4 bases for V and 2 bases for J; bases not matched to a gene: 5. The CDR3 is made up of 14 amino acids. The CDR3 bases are TGTGCCAGCAGCCCCGGGACAGAGGCCTACGAGCAGTACTTC. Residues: CASSPGTEAYEQYF.

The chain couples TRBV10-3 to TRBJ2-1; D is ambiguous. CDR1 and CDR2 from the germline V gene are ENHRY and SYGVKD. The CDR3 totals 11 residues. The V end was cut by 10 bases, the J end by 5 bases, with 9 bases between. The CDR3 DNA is TGTGCCACAAAGAAGGACAATGAGCAGTTCTTC. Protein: CATKKDNEQFF.

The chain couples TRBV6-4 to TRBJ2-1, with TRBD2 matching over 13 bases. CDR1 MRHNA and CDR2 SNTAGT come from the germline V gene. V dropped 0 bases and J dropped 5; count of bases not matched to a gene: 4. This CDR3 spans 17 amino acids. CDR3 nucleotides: TGTGCCAGCAGTGACTCCCGTGGGACTAGCGGGAACAATGAGCAGTTCTTC. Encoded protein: CASSDSRGTSGNNEQFF.

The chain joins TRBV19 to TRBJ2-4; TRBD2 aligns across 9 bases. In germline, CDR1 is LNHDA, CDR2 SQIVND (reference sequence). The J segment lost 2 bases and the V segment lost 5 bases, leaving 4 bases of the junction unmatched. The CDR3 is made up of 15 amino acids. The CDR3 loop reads CASSAGTSTKNIQYF. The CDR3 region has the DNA TGTGCCAGTAGTGCCGGGACTAGCACCAAAAACATTCAGTACTTC.

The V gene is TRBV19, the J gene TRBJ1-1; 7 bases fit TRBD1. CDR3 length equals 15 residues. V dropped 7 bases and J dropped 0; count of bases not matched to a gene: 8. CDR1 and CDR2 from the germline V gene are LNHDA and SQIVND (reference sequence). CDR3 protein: CASTPGGLLNTEAFF. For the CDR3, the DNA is TGTGCCAGTACCCCAGGGGGACTGCTGAACACTGAAGCTTTCTTT.

The CDR3 nucleotides read TGTGCCAGCAGCTTTTTATGGAACACTGAAGCTTTCTTT. Translated, it gives CASSFLWNTEAFF. The rearrangement joins TRBV9 to TRBJ1-1; D is unclear. CDR1 is SGDLS and CDR2 is YYNGEE in the germline V gene. V was clipped by 4 bases and J by 1 base, with 8 bases between them. CDR3 size: 13 residues.

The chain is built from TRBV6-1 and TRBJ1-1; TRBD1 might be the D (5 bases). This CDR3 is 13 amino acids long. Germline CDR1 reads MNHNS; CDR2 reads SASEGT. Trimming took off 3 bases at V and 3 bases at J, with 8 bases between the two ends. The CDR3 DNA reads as TGTGCCAGCAGTGACGGGACGTACACTGAAGCTTTCTTT. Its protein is CASSDGTYTEAFF.